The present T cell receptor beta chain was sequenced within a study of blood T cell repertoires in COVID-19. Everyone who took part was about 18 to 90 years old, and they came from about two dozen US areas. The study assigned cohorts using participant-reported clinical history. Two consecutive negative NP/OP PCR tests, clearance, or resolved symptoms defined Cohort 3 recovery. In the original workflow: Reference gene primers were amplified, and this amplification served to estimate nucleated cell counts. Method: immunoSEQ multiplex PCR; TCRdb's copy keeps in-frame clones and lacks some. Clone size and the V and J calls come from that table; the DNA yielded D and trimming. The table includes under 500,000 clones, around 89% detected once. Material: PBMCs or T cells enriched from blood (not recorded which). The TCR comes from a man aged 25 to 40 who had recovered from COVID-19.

As DNA, the CDR3 is TGTGCCAGCAGCTTAGATGAGTCGACTAGCGGGAGTAGGACCGGGGAGCTGTTTTTT. Protein product: CASSLDESTSGSRTGELFF. The V and J genes are TRBV11-2 and TRBJ2-2, with 12 bases matching TRBD2. Germline lookup yields CDR1 SGHAT and CDR2 FQNNGV. This CDR3 spans 19 amino acids. Trimming took 0 bases from V and 5 from J; bases not matched to a gene: 10.